Below are 21 T cell receptor beta chains sequenced from a single sample in a study of T cell changes during pregnancy in multiple sclerosis (dated by TCRdb to the late 2010s). Libraries were constructed by the immunoSEQ multiplex PCR assay. Here the immuneACCESS table is served through TCRdb, limited to in-frame sequences with V and J called. Missing clones are a known gap in these copies; in checked studies unresolved V genes cover under half, and the rest lacks a known reason. The sample contains 100,000 or so clones, approximately 95% of them found a single time. The ten top clones hold almost 1% of the sample. The sequencing here drew on peripheral blood, taken after pregnancy. These receptors were taken from a female donor with multiple sclerosis, enrolled in a pregnancy study.

The chain recombines TRBV25-1 with TRBJ2-7, with 7 bases lining up with TRBD2. Trimming at V came to 1 base and at J to 2 bases, leaving 5 bases not matched to a gene. The CDR3 totals 15 residues. Germline loops: CDR1 MGHDK, CDR2 SYGVNS. In DNA, the CDR3 is TGTGCCAGCAGTGAATCGGTGGGAGGGCCCTACGAGCAGTACTTC. Its protein product is CASSESVGGPYEQYF.

This sequence joins TRBV5-4 and TRBJ1-3; no firm D call. Trimming stripped 1 base from V and 0 bases from J, with 5 bases between. Germline assignment: CDR1 SGHNT and CDR2 YYREEE (reference sequence). The CDR3 is made up of 14 amino acids. CDR3 amino acids: CASSLSSSGNTIYF. The CDR3 DNA reads as TGTGCCAGCAGCTTGTCCAGCTCTGGAAACACCATATATTTT.

This chain uses TRBV9 with TRBJ1-2; 11 bases align to TRBD1. Germline assignment: CDR1 SGDLS and CDR2 YYNGEE. CDR3 length: 16 amino acids. V gave up 4 bases and J gave up 4 bases; unmatched junction bases: 9. CDR3 residues: CASSLYPGTGGYGYTF. DNA of the CDR3: TGTGCCAGCAGCCTATATCCCGGGACAGGGGGCTATGGCTACACCTTC.

The chain joins TRBV9 to TRBJ2-1; D uncertain. CDR3 length equals 13 residues. Trimming removed 2 bases at V and 2 bases at J, with 5 bases between. Per the germline V gene, CDR1 is SGDLS and CDR2 is YYNGEE. The CDR3 is CASSVATYNEQFF. In DNA, the CDR3 is TGTGCCAGCAGCGTTGCGACCTACAATGAGCAGTTCTTC.

The chain recombines TRBV6-5 with TRBJ2-2; D might be TRBD1 (5 bases). Germline V lookup: CDR1 MNHEY, CDR2 SVGAGI. This CDR3 has 15 residues. V was clipped by 3 bases and J by 2 bases, with 10 bases between them. The CDR3 is CASSYRTPNTGELFF. CDR3 nucleotide sequence: TGTGCCAGCAGTTATAGGACACCCAACACCGGGGAGCTGTTTTTT.

V usage is TRBV6-4 and J usage is TRBJ2-3; 10 bases fit TRBD2. CDR1 MRHNA and CDR2 SNTAGT come from the germline V gene. V shed 5 bases and J 4 bases; nucleotides not matched to a gene: 3. CDR3 length: 14 amino acids. This CDR3 reads CASSPSGSPDTQYF. For the CDR3, the DNA is TGTGCCAGCAGTCCTAGCGGGAGTCCAGATACGCAGTATTTT.

This chain uses TRBV7-9 with TRBJ2-3; TRBD2 agrees at 11 bases. This CDR3 comprises 14 residues. V lost 8 bases and J lost 5; bases outside the gene matches: 6. Looked up from germline, CDR1 is SEHNR and CDR2 is FQNEAQ (reference sequence). In DNA form, the CDR3 reads TGTGCCAGCGGCAGACTAGCGGGAAAAGATACGCAGTATTTT. It specifies CASGRLAGKDTQYF.

V gene TRBV27 combines with J gene TRBJ2-1; 10 bases agree with TRBD2. The V gene end was trimmed by 7 bases and the J gene end by 8 bases; junction bases not matched to a gene: 8. The germline gives CDR1 MNHEY, CDR2 SMNVEV (reference sequence). This CDR3 spans 14 amino acids. CDR3 residues: CASKRGGLLDEQFF. As DNA, the CDR3 is TGTGCCAGCAAGCGGGGGGGGCTACTCGATGAGCAGTTCTTC.

This chain uses TRBV4-1 with TRBJ1-2; no reliable D call. Germline CDR1 MGHRA, CDR2 YSYEKL. The ends were cut back, 1 base at V and 6 bases at J, with 9 bases in the middle. The CDR3 length is 13 residues. CDR3 in amino acids: CASSQVVGDGYTF. CDR3 bases: TGCGCCAGCAGCCAAGTCGTCGGGGATGGCTACACCTTC.

Remarks on this clone: In the same sample, other DNA sequences code for this CDR3. This chain connects TRBV9 to TRBJ1-2; D gene ambiguous. The CDR3 has 12 residues. Germline-derived CDR1 and CDR2 are SGDLS and YYNGEE. Trimming took off 0 bases at V and 8 bases at J, with 8 bases between the two ends. The CDR3 here is CASSVVGGGYTF. CDR3 coding DNA: TGTGCCAGCAGCGTAGTGGGAGGCGGCTACACCTTC.

V and J are TRBV5-6 and TRBJ1-2, with a possible D match to TRBD1 (6 bases). The CDR3 runs 14 residues. The germline gives CDR1 SGHDT, CDR2 YYEEEE. V was cut by 4 bases and J by 4 bases, with 14 bases left in between. CDR3 in DNA: TGTGCCAGCAGCCCGAAGGGGGATCTCTATGGCTACACCTTC. Encoded protein: CASSPKGDLYGYTF. The full variable domain, its missing parts supplied by reference TRBV5-6 and TRBJ1-2, is DAGVTQSPTHLIKTRGQQVTLRCSPKSGHDTVSWYQQALGQGPQFIFQYYEEEERQRGNFPDRFSGHQFPNYSSELNVNALLLGDSALYLCASSPKGDLYGYTFGSGTRLTVV.

V usage is TRBV14 and J usage is TRBJ1-2, with TRBD1 identical over 9 bases. This CDR3 comprises 15 residues. V dropped 1 base and J dropped 5; count of bases not matched to a gene: 5. Germline values: CDR1 SGHDN, CDR2 FVKESK. The CDR3 protein is CASSQGNDRGYGYTF. In DNA, the CDR3 is TGTGCCAGCAGCCAAGGAAACGACAGGGGGTATGGCTACACCTTC.

The chain has TRBV29-1 and TRBJ2-7, with D tentatively TRBD2 (6 bases). CDR1 and CDR2 from the germline V gene are SQVTM and ANQGSEA. Trimming took off 1 base at V and 0 bases at J, with 13 bases between the two ends. This CDR3 has 15 amino acids. CDR3 amino acids: CSVEGLAGSSYEQYF. CDR3 in DNA: TGCAGCGTTGAAGGGCTGGCCGGGAGCTCCTACGAGCAGTACTTC.

This chain joins TRBV4-1 and TRBJ2-7; TRBD1 matches 10 bases. The length of the CDR3 is 14 residues. Germline assignment: CDR1 MGHRA and CDR2 YSYEKL. Trimming removed 1 base from V and 10 bases from J; junction bases left unmatched: 7. In DNA form, the CDR3 reads TGCGCCAGCAGCCAAGGACAGGGGGCCGCCGAACAGTACTTC. The encoded protein is CASSQGQGAAEQYF.

The rearrangement links TRBV5-1 to TRBJ2-3; a weak D match, TRBD1 (5 bases). Germline-derived CDR1 and CDR2 are SGHRS and YFSETQ. The CDR3 length is 16 residues. The ends were cut back, 0 bases at V and 5 bases at J, with 16 bases in the middle. For the CDR3, the DNA is TGCGCCAGCAGCTTGGACGGACCACTTCAGGGAGATACGCAGTATTTT. Its protein is CASSLDGPLQGDTQYF.

The chain employs TRBV5-8 and TRBJ2-1; 7 bases match TRBD1. After removal of 1 base from V and 5 bases from J, the junction contained 6 bases not matched to a gene. This CDR3 region has 15 residues. Germline CDR1 and CDR2: SGHTS and YDEGEE. This CDR3 is CASSLYRGINNEQFF. For the CDR3, the DNA is TGTGCCAGCAGCTTGTACAGGGGCATTAACAATGAGCAGTTCTTC.

This sequence joins TRBV6-1 and TRBJ2-7, with TRBD2 matching 11 bases. The CDR3 runs to 16 residues. V gave up 2 bases and J gave up 7 bases; unmatched junction bases: 10. CDR1 is MNHNS and CDR2 is SASEGT in the germline V gene. The CDR3 reads CASSETLAGGLWEQYF. DNA for the CDR3: TGTGCCAGCAGTGAAACCCTAGCGGGAGGTCTTTGGGAGCAGTACTTC.

The rearrangement links TRBV2 to TRBJ2-1; possibly TRBD1 for D (6 bases). The CDR3 covers 17 residues. V was trimmed by 5 bases and J by 0 bases, leaving 17 bases between them. Germline V lookup: CDR1 SNHLY, CDR2 FYNNEI. Written as DNA, the CDR3 is TGTGCCAGCAGTCCCCGGGACAAAAGGAGCTCCTACAATGAGCAGTTCTTC. Its translation is CASSPRDKRSSYNEQFF.

This clone was found once. The chain combines TRBV15 with TRBJ2-5, with 8 bases aligning to TRBD2. J lost 4 bases, V lost 2 bases, and 3 bases had no gene match. The CDR3 runs 14 residues. Germline CDR1 reads LNHNV; CDR2 reads YYDKDF (reference sequence). The CDR3 sequence: CATSRSGGGETQYF. CDR3 in DNA: TGTGCCACCAGCAGATCCGGGGGGGGAGAGACCCAGTACTTC.

The CDR3 loop reads CASSLQGAGYGYTF. CDR3 nucleotides: TGTGCCAGCAGTTTACAAGGGGCAGGCTATGGCTACACCTTC. The chain has TRBV27 and TRBJ1-2; tentative D call: TRBD1 (5 bases). Germline V lookup: CDR1 MNHEY, CDR2 SMNVEV (reference sequence). Deletions cut 2 bases from V and 4 bases from J, with 11 bases between. The CDR3 contains 14 residues.

The chain has TRBV11-2 and TRBJ1-1; D unclear. The V and J ends lost 4 bases and 5 bases respectively, with 11 bases between them. Germline assignment: CDR1 SGHAT and CDR2 FQNNGV. The CDR3 consists of 13 residues. As DNA, the CDR3 is TGTGCCAGCAGCTACTCGGCGGGGACTGAAGCTTTCTTT. This codes for CASSYSAGTEAFF.